The sequence of this T cell receptor beta chain was determined in a study of T cell responses to AZD1222 COVID-19 vaccine. Assay used: immunoSEQ multiplex PCR; TCRdb lists only in-frame clones, some missing. The table has approximately 120,000 clones, roughly nine tenths seen once. V lost 3 bases and J lost 8, with 10 bases in between. The CDR3 totals 13 residues. The genes are TRBV12-3 or TRBV12-4 and TRBJ1-4; no clear D gene. The sample was peripheral blood, taken on day 0 of AZD1222 vaccination. The clonotype was recovered from an adult in good health. For the CDR3, the DNA is TGTGCCAGCAGTTTCGGTTTAGGGGAAAAACTGTTTTTT. Its protein product is CASSFGLGEKLFF.